The rows below give T cell receptor beta chains drawn from one sample of a study of blood T cell repertoires in COVID-19. Profiled with immunoSEQ multiplex PCR; TCRdb holds only in-frame clones, not every one. Of fewer than 95,000 clones listed, approximately 79% are singletons. Sample: peripheral blood. All receptors derive from a man aged 65 to 85 with COVID-19, enrolled during active disease. Both conserved end residues are part of each CDR3. A D gene is named only where the DNA matches it firmly. Clone size is not always given. Where it is, it says once, few, many or a class for expanded clones.

TRBJ1-4	TRBV7-9	NA	few	TGTGCCAGCAGCTTAGGGGCAGGGGCCCCCTTGTACGAAAAACTGTTTTTT	CASSLGAGAPLYEKLFF
TRBJ1-1	TRBV5-1	NA	NA	TGCGCCAGCAGCTTGGAGATCGAGAGTGAAGCTTTCTTT	CASSLEIESEAFF
TRBJ1-1	TRBV6-5	TRBD1	once	TGTGCCAGCAACCCGACAGGGGACACTGAAGCTTTCTTT	CASNPTGDTEAFF
TRBJ2-1	TRBV27	NA	NA	TGTGCCAGCAGTTTATTCGTAGGGGGGGCCCTGTTGAATGAGCAGTTCTTC	CASSLFVGGALLNEQFF
TRBJ1-5	TRBV28	NA	few	TGTGCCAGCAGTTATACAGGCAATAGCAATCAGCCCCAGCATTTT	CASSYTGNSNQPQHF
TRBJ1-1	TRBV7-3	NA	once	TGTGCCAGCAGCTTAAGTGCGACAGCAAGAGCTTTCTTT	CASSLSATARAFF
TRBJ2-1	TRBV5-1	TRBD2	NA	TGCGCCAGCAGATTTGGGGTAGCGGGGCTCAATGAGCAGTTCTTC	CASRFGVAGLNEQFF
TRBJ1-5	TRBV5-6	NA	NA	TGTGCCAGCAGCTTGGCCGGGGGGTTCAATCAGCCCCAGCATTTT	CASSLAGGFNQPQHF
TRBJ2-3	TRBV5-1	TRBD2	once	TGCGCCAGCAGCAACCCATCGGGAGGATCGCAGTATTTT	CASSNPSGGSQYF
TRBJ2-1	TRBV19	TRBD1	many	TGTGCCAGCGGGACAGAGAGTTACAATGAGCAGTTCTTC	CASGTESYNEQFF
TRBJ2-1	TRBV28	TRBD1	NA	TGTGCCAGCAGCCGGAGGACAGGGTTGAAAAATGAGCAGTTCTTC	CASSRRTGLKNEQFF
TRBJ2-7	TRBV7-3	TRBD1	NA	TGTGCCAGCAGCTTAGGGACAGGGGTGTCCGAGCAGTACTTC	CASSLGTGVSEQYF
TRBJ1-6	TRBV10-3	NA	once	TGTGCCATCAGTGAGTCGTCTTTTCCAGGAGGTTCACCCCTCCACTTT	CAISESSFPGGSPLHF
TRBJ1-5	TRBV28	NA	NA	TGTGCCAGCAGTTTATTCCCTCCAGACAATCAGCCCCAGCATTTT	CASSLFPPDNQPQHF
TRBJ2-7	TRBV7-2	TRBD2	NA	TGTGCCAGCAGCCTAGGCGGGAGTGCTTACGAGCAGTACTTC	CASSLGGSAYEQYF
TRBJ2-3	TRBV6-4	NA	NA	TGTGCCAGCAGTGGTCAGCCAGGTCCCGTGGATACGCAGTATTTT	CASSGQPGPVDTQYF
TRBJ2-5	TRBV29-1	TRBD1	NA	TGCAGCGTTGGGGGGGGACAGGGGCAAGAGACCCAGTACTTC	CSVGGGQGQETQYF
TRBJ1-1	TRBV3-1/TRBV3-2	NA	NA	TGTGCCAGCAGCTACCCCGGGATAACAGCGGGGGAAGCTTTCTTT	CASSYPGITAGEAFF
TRBJ2-2	TRBV4-1	NA	medium-sized	TGCGCCAGCAGACAGCACCCAAACACCGGGGAGCTGTTTTTT	CASRQHPNTGELFF
TRBJ1-6	TRBV7-9	NA	NA	TGTGCCAGCAGCTTCCAGGCGAAGAATTCACCCCTCCACTTT	CASSFQAKNSPLHF
TRBJ2-7	TRBV5-1	NA	NA	TGCGCCAGCAGCTGGGGCGGGGATCTCTACGAGCAGTACTTC	CASSWGGDLYEQYF
TRBJ2-5	TRBV5-4	TRBD2	once	TGTGCCAGCAGCCCAGCTACTAGCGGGACTGAGACCCAGTACTTC	CASSPATSGTETQYF
TRBJ2-1	TRBV3-1/TRBV3-2	NA	NA	TGTGCCAGCAGCCAAGAAGGGGGTGAGCAGTTCTTC	CASSQEGGEQFF
TRBJ2-5	TRBV13	TRBD2	NA	TGTGCCAGCAGCCCTCGCCGAGGCGGGAGGGCCCCCGAGACCCAGTACTTC	CASSPRRGGRAPETQYF
TRBJ1-2	TRBV2	TRBD1	few	TGTGCCAGCAATGGAAGGGGGCGTAACTATGGCTACACCTTC	CASNGRGRNYGYTF
TRBJ2-1	TRBV28	TRBD2	NA	TGTGCCAGTCTTAAATGGGGGGGAAATGAGCAGTTCTTC	CASLKWGGNEQFF
TRBJ1-1	TRBV10-3	NA	NA	TGTGCCATCAGTCAGATGAACACTGAAGCTTTCTTT	CAISQMNTEAFF
TRBJ1-2	TRBV3-1/TRBV3-2	NA	few	TGTGCCAGCAGCCCACGGGACACCACCTATGGCTACACCTTC	CASSPRDTTYGYTF
TRBJ2-1	TRBV3-1/TRBV3-2	TRBD2	NA	TGTGCCAGCAGCCAAGGGACTAGCGGAGCTCGATACAATGAGCAGTTCTTC	CASSQGTSGARYNEQFF
TRBJ1-2	TRBV28	NA	few	TGTGCCAGCAGTCCCCCAGGCAGGGACTATGGCTACACCTTC	CASSPPGRDYGYTF
TRBJ2-7	TRBV28	TRBD1	NA	TGTGCCAGCAGTTTACCAGGGACAGGGGCCTACGAGCAGTACTTC	CASSLPGTGAYEQYF
TRBJ2-5	TRBV28	NA	NA	TGTGCCAGCAGTTCACCGGGACATGGGTATGAGACCCAGTACTTC	CASSSPGHGYETQYF
TRBJ2-5	TRBV27	NA	NA	TGTGCCAGCAGTTTCACATCTAGCCGGGAGACCCAGTACTTC	CASSFTSSRETQYF
TRBJ2-7	TRBV29-1	TRBD1	NA	TGCAGCGTGGGTGGACAGGGGTCCTTTTACGAGCAGTACTTC	CSVGGQGSFYEQYF
TRBJ2-3	TRBV5-4	NA	NA	TGTGCCAGCTCTGAGACCGGGGTTTACACGCAGTATTTT	CASSETGVYTQYF
TRBJ2-2	TRBV7-7	NA	NA	TGTGCTAGCAGCTTGTCAGCGGCAGGGGTGACCGGGGAGCTGTTTTTT	CASSLSAAGVTGELFF
TRBJ2-7	TRBV21-1	NA	NA	TGTGCCAGCAGCAAAGTTGAAAGACAGACCTACGAGCAGTACTTC	CASSKVERQTYEQYF
TRBJ2-1	TRBV11-1	NA	NA	TGTGCCAGCAACCTCCTCCAGGGCCCGGATAACAATGAGCAGTTCTTC	CASNLLQGPDNNEQFF
TRBJ1-2	TRBV4-2	NA	NA	TGTGCCAGCAGCCAAGATAGGACAGGCTACACCTTC	CASSQDRTGYTF
TRBJ2-3	TRBV5-5	TRBD2	many	TGTGCCAGCAGCCCGGGACTAGCGGGAGTAACAGATACGCAGTATTTT	CASSPGLAGVTDTQYF
TRBJ2-5	TRBV6-5	NA	NA	TGTGCCAGCAGTTACTCGGCAGGTATACAAGAGACCCAGTACTTC	CASSYSAGIQETQYF
TRBJ1-2	TRBV11-2	NA	NA	TGTGCCAGCAGCTCCTCGGCGGGGAACTATGGCTACACCTTC	CASSSSAGNYGYTF
TRBJ1-4	TRBV7-3	TRBD1	NA	TGTGCCAGCAGCCCGACCGGGACAGGGGAAGAAAAACTGTTTTTT	CASSPTGTGEEKLFF
TRBJ2-1	TRBV28	TRBD1	NA	TGTGCCAGCAGACGACAGGGCGGAGATGAGCAGTTCTTC	CASRRQGGDEQFF
TRBJ2-1	TRBV7-2	NA	few	TGTGCCAGCAGCTTAGGGGTGGGGGGAGAGTTCTTC	CASSLGVGGEFF
TRBJ2-1	TRBV3-1/TRBV3-2	TRBD2	NA	TGTGCCAGCGGGGGGGGAGAGCGGGAGTTCTATGAGCAGTTCTTC	CASGGGEREFYEQFF
TRBJ1-3	TRBV7-2	NA	NA	TGTGCCAGCAGCTTAGCGCAGGGCACTGGAAACACCATATATTTT	CASSLAQGTGNTIYF
TRBJ2-7	TRBV7-9	NA	many	TGTGCCAGCAGCTCCCCCTCGAAGGGGCCCTACGAGCAGTACTTC	CASSSPSKGPYEQYF
TRBJ2-4	TRBV25-1	TRBD2	NA	TGTGCCAGCAGTGAATTCGTAGGCGGGAGGTTGGCCAAAAACATTCAGTACTTC	CASSEFVGGRLAKNIQYF
TRBJ1-2	TRBV7-9	NA	NA	TGTGCCAGCAGCCTAGCCAGAAACTATGGCTACACCTTC	CASSLARNYGYTF
TRBJ2-7	TRBV6-5	TRBD1	NA	TGTGCCAGCAGTAGGGGACAGGAGGGCGAGCAGTACTTC	CASSRGQEGEQYF